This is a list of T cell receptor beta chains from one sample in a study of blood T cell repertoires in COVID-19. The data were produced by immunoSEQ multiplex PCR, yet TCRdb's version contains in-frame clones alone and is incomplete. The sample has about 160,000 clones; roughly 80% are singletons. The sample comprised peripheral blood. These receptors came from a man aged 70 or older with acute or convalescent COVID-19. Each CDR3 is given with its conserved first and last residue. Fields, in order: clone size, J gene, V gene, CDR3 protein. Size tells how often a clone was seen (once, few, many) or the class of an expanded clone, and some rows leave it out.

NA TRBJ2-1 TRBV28 CASSLTSSVYNEQFF
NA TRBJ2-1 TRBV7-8 CASSFTSGGNEQFF
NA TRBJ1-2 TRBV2 CASSGAGRNGPFGYTF
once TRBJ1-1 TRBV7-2 CASSLDSRNTEAFF
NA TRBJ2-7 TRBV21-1 CASSKGGTSGRSSYEQYF
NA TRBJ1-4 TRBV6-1 CASSEVTGGAELFF
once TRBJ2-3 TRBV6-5 CASSYLGGRSTDTQYF
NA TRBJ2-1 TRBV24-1 CATSVRGGADEQFF
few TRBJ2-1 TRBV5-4 CASSLAAGGYNEQFF
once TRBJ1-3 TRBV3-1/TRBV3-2 CASAGTGRSGNTIYF
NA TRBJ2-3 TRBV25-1 CASSEYAGRDTDTQYF
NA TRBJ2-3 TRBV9 CASSTSGGVADTQYF
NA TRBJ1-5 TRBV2 CASTRTGTNQPQHF
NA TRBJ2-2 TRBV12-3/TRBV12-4 CASSLTNTGELFF
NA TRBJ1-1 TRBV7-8 CASSGRMNTEAFF
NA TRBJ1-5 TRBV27 CASSSSGTDNQPQHF
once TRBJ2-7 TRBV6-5 CASTVAERYEQYF
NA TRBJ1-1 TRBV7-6 CASSGQGGTEAFF
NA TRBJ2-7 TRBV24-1 CATSDAAASEQYF
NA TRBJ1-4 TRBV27 CASSPQLRTGGEKLFF
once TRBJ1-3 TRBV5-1 CASSRGSAGVTPIYF
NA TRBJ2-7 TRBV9 CASSELAGSPYEQYF
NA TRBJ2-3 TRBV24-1 CATSDWTSGGTDTQYF
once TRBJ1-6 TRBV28 CASSLGRGTDNSPLHF
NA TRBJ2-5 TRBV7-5 CARSLARERGEGETQYF
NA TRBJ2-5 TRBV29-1 CSVERRRGETQYF
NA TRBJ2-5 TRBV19 CASSGQFQETQYF
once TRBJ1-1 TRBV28 CASSLGAGGTEAFF
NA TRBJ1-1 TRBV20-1 CSASFAGGKAEAFF
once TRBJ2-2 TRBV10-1 CASRSMAGELFF
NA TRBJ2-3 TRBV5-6 CASSFTGTGQYF
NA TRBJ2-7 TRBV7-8 CASSFPPGLQREQYF
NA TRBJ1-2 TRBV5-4 CASSPRTGGASGYTF
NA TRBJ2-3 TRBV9 CASSEDRSTDTQYF
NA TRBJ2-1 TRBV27 CASSHGTKENEQFF
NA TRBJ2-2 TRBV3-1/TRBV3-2 CASSQDQRERPGELFF
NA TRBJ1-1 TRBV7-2 CASSLIRDTEAFF
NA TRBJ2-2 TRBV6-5 CASTGTGYAGELFF
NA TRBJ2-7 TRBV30 CAWSVGAGDEQYF
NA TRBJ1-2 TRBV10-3 CAISEGRTGTKDGYTF
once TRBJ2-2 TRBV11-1 CASRPFGGGPPGELFF
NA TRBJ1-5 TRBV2 CASSDYRGHQPQHF
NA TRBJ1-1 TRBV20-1 CSASRAVGTEAFF
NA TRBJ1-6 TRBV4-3 CASSQDVLQTGKVTLHF
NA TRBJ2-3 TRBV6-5 CASRDSNTDTQYF
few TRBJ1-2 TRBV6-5 CASTPGQGYYGYTF
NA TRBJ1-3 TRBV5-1 CASSLGAGSVSGNTIYF
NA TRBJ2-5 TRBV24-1 CATSEAGAGWLETQYF
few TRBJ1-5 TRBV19 CASSTTDRAVTHNQPQHF
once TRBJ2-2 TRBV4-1 CASSQDPGPTGELFF
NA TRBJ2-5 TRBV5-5 CASSLDGSGGETQYF
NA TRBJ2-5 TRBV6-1 CASSGRKRAEVPQETQYF
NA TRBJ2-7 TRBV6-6 CASRVTFGGRNEQYF
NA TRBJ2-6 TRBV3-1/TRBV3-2 CASSHSNFGGLSSGANVLTF